Given below is one T cell receptor (beta chain) in context. Its antigen is not identified. The CDR3 consists of 14 residues. Trimming at V came to 5 bases and at J to 5 bases, leaving 7 bases not matched to a gene. The V gene's germline CDR1 is SGHAT and CDR2 FQDESV (reference sequence). CD8 cells classed as naive were CD45RO-negative and positively selected for CCR7, excluding terminally differentiated effector memory CD45RA+ cells. None of the donors, who were healthy HIV-negative adults, had recently had acute infections or vaccinations. It was about 190 ng DNA, approximately 28,000 T cell genomes, that sorted-subset replicate PCRs used. Clones were read by immunoSEQ multiplex PCR, and TCRdb kept only the in-frame ones, dropping some. The repertoire consists of about 2.1 million clones, with 85% to 95% occurring once and the leading ten covering 1.7%. This record comes from a study of shared clonotypes between healthy human individuals. General study findings and limits: In having few donors, the study represented limited genetic and exposure-history diversity. Apart from blood, nothing was sampled; tissue repertoires likely differ.

This TCR came from a man in his late teens or twenties in good health. Some clones in this sample may be carry-over from other donors' samples. V gene TRBV11-1 combines with J gene TRBJ2-5, with 8 nucleotides matching TRBD1. Source material: naive CD8+ T cells from PBMCs. The CDR3 DNA is TGTGCCAGCAGCGCAGGGGGCAGGGAGGAGACCCAGTACTTC. Amino acid sequence: CASSAGGREETQYF.